This TCR beta chain was obtained from a study of T cells in Graves' hyperthyroidism and ophthalmopathy. Study summary: Peripheral blood samples were taken at initial diagnosis, prior to any treatment. General observations from the study: Ophthalmopathy was model-predicted a median about 6.9 months pre-onset. Also found in blood were most expanded thyroid clonotypes above 0.001.

Patients having uncontrolled infection, another autoimmune disease, pregnancy or lactation were not included. Amplified regions were TCR beta CDR3 sequences from RNA transcripts. HTBI primers were employed in a first-round RT-PCR of the TCR CDR3. TCRdb called the multiplex PCR reads again in MiXCR, with one record for every CDR3 protein. Of some 500,000 distinct CDR3 sequences detected, approximately 15% appear once; the ten largest clones hold 15% to 20%. This clonotype was picked up many times. The antigen is not known. This sequence was found in a woman aged 18-35 years with Graves' hyperthyroidism. The sample taken for sequencing was blood.

The CDR3 coding sequence is TGTGCCGGTTCACAGGGGGCGAAGTACGAGCAGTACTTC. Translating gives CAGSQGAKYEQYF. This rearrangement joins TRBV30 to TRBJ2-7; TRBD1 aligns across 9 bases. The V gene's germline CDR1 is GTSNPN and CDR2 SVGIG (reference sequence). This CDR3 region has 13 residues. With 8 bases clipped from V and 4 bases from J, the junction kept 9 bases outside the gene matches.